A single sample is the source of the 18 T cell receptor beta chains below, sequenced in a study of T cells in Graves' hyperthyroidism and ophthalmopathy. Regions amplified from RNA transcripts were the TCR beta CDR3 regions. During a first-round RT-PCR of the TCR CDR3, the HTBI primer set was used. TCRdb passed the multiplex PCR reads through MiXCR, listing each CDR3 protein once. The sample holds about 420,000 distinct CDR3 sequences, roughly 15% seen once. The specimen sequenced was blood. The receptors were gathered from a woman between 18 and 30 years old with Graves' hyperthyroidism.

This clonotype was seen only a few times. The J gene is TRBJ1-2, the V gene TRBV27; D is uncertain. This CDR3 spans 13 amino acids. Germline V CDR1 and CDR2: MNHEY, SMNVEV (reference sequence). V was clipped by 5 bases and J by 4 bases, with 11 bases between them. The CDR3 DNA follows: TGTGCCAGCAGTCACCGGAGTTTCTATGGCTACACCTTC. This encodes CASSHRSFYGYTF.

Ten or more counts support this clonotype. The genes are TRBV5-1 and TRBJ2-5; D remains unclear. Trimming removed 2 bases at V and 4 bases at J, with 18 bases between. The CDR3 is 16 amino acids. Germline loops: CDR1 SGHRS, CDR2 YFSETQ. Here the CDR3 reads CASSFGEYSVGETQYF. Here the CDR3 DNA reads TGCGCCAGCAGCTTTGGGGAATACAGTGTCGGAGAGACCCAGTACTTC.

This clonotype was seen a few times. CDR3 amino acids: CASSQDTASVGTGELFF. In DNA form, the CDR3 reads TGTGCCAGCAGCCAAGATACGGCTAGCGTGGGGACCGGGGAGCTGTTTTTT. The chain has TRBV7-3 and TRBJ2-2; perhaps TRBD2 as D (6 bases). Germline V CDR1 and CDR2: SGHTA, FQGTGA. Deletions cut 5 bases from V and 5 bases from J, with 21 bases between. This CDR3 region has 17 residues.

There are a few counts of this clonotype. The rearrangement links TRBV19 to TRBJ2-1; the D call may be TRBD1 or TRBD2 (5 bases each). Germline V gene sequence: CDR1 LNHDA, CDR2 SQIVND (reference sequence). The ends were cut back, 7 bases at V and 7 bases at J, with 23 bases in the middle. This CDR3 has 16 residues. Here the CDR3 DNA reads TGTGCCAGTAAGGGGTTCGTCGGGATGTCACAGAATGAGCAGTTCTTC. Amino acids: CASKGFVGMSQNEQFF.

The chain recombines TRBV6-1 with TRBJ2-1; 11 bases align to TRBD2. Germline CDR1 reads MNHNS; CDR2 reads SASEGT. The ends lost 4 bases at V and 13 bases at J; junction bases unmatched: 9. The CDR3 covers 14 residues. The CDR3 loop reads CASSVSRLAGLQFF. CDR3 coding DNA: TGTGCCAGCAGTGTAAGCAGACTAGCGGGACTCCAGTTCTTC.

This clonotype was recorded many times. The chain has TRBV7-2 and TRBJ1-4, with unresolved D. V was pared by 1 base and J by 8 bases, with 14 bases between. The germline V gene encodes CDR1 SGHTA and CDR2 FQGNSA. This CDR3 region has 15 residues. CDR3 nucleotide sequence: TGTGCCAGCAGCTTAGATCTCGGGCTACGCGAAAAACTGTTTTTT. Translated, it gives CASSLDLGLREKLFF.

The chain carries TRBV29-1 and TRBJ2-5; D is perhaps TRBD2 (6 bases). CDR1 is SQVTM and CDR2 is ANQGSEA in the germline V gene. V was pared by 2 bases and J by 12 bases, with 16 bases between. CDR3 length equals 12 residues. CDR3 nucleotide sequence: TGCAGCGTTGAAACGGACTACCCCGGGGAGTACTTC. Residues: CSVETDYPGEYF. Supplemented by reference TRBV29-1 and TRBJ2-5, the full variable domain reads SAVISQKPSRDICQRGTSLTIQCQVDSQVTMMFWYRQQPGQSLTLIATANQGSEATYESGFVIDKFPISRPNLTFSTLTVSNMSPEDSSIYLCSVETDYPGEYFGPGTRLLVL.

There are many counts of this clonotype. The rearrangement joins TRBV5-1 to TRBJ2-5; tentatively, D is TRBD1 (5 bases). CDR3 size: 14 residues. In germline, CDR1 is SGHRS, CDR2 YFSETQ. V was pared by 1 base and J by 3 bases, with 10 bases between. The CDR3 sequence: CASSLMAGKETQYF. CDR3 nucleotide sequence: TGCGCCAGCAGCTTGATGGCAGGGAAAGAGACCCAGTACTTC.

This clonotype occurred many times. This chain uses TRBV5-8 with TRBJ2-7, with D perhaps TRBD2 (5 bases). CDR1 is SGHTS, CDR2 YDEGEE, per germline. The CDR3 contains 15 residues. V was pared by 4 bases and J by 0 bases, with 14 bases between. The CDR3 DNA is TGTGCCAGCAGCCCGAGGGCGGCAAGCTCCTACGAGCAGTACTTC. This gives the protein CASSPRAASSYEQYF.

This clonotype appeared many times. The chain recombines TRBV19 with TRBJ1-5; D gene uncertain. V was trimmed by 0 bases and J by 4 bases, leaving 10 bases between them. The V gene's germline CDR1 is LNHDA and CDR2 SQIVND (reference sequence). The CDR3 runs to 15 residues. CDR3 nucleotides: TGTGCCAGTAGTATAGAGTCAGTGGGGAATCAGCCCCAGCATTTT. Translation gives CASSIESVGNQPQHF.

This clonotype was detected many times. The CDR3 sequence is CASSWMGQGGSNTEAFF. In DNA, the CDR3 is TGTGCCAGCAGTTGGATGGGACAGGGGGGTTCGAACACTGAAGCTTTCTTT. The chain recombines TRBV27 with TRBJ1-1; 11 bases fit TRBD1. J lost 1 base, V lost 4 bases, and 8 bases had no gene match. The germline V gene encodes CDR1 MNHEY and CDR2 SMNVEV (reference sequence). This CDR3 is built from 17 residues.

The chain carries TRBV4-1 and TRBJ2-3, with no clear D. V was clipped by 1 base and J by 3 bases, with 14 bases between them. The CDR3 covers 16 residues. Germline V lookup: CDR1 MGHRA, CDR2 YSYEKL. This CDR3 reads CASSQVLKKRTDTQYF. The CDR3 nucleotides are TGCGCCAGCAGCCAAGTTTTGAAAAAGAGGACAGATACGCAGTATTTT.

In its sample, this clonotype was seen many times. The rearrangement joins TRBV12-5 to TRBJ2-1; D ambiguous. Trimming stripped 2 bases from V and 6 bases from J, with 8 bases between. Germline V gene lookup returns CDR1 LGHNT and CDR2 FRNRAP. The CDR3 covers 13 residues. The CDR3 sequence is CASGLTERNEQFF. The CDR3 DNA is TGTGCTAGTGGTTTGACGGAGCGCAATGAGCAGTTCTTC.

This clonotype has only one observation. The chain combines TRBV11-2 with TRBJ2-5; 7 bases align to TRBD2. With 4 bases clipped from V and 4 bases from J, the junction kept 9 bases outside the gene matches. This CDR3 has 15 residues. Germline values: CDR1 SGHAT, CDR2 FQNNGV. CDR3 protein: CASSSPLVAGETQYF. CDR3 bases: TGTGCCAGCAGCTCCCCCTTAGTAGCGGGAGAGACCCAGTACTTC.

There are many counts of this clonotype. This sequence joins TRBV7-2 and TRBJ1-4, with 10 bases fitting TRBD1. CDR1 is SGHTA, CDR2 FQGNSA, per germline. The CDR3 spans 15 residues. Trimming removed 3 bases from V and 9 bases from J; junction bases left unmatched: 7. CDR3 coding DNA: TGTGCCAGCAGCTTGACAGGGGGCGCAAACAAAAAACTGTTTTTT. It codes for CASSLTGGANKKLFF.

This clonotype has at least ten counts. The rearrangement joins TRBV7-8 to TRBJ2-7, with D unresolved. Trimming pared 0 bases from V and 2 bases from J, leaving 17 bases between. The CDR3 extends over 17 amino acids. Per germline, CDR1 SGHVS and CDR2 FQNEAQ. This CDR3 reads CASSLASIGRKTYEQYF. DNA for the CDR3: TGTGCCAGCAGCTTAGCTTCAATAGGACGAAAAACCTACGAGCAGTACTTC.

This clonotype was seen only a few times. The CDR3 loop reads CASSLDYRTYEQYF. The DNA of the CDR3 is TGTGCCAGCAGCTTGGATTACAGGACCTACGAGCAGTACTTC. The rearrangement links TRBV5-6 to TRBJ2-7; D possibly corresponds to TRBD1 (5 bases). Germline values: CDR1 SGHDT, CDR2 YYEEEE. The CDR3 sequence is 14 residues long. Between the trimmed V and J ends, which lost 0 bases and 2 bases, there was a span of 9 bases. Using reference TRBV5-6 and TRBJ2-7 for the parts outside the CDR3, the full variable domain is DAGVTQSPTHLIKTRGQQVTLRCSPKSGHDTVSWYQQALGQGPQFIFQYYEEEERQRGNFPDRFSGHQFPNYSSELNVNALLLGDSALYLCASSLDYRTYEQYFGPGTRLTVT.

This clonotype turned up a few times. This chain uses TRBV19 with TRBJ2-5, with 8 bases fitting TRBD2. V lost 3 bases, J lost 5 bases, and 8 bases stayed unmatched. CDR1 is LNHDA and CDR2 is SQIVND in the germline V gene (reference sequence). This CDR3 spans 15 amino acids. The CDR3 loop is CASSMRREASETQYF. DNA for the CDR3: TGTGCCAGTAGTATGAGGCGGGAGGCCTCGGAGACCCAGTACTTC.